This T cell receptor (beta chain) came from a study of blood T cells in healthy people across ages. A sample-barcoded 5' primer and a J-beta primer mix were used in a second PCR of roughly 7 to 11 cycles. TCRdb reanalysed the 5' RACE reads using MiXCR and keeps one entry per CDR3 protein. The sample shows around 650,000 distinct CDR3 sequences, 35% to 50% of them seen only once. This clonotype showed up just a few times. Germline V gives CDR1 SGHRS, CDR2 YFSETQ. The V gene lost 2 bases and the J gene lost 5 bases, with 11 bases spanning the gap. The CDR3 consists of 14 residues. V usage is TRBV5-1 and J usage is TRBJ2-1; D possibly corresponds to TRBD2 (6 bases). This TCR came from an elderly man in good health. Sequenced: blood. The CDR3, as DNA: TGCGCCAGCAGCTTCCGGCGGGACGACAATGAGCAGTTCTTC. Its protein is CASSFRRDDNEQFF.